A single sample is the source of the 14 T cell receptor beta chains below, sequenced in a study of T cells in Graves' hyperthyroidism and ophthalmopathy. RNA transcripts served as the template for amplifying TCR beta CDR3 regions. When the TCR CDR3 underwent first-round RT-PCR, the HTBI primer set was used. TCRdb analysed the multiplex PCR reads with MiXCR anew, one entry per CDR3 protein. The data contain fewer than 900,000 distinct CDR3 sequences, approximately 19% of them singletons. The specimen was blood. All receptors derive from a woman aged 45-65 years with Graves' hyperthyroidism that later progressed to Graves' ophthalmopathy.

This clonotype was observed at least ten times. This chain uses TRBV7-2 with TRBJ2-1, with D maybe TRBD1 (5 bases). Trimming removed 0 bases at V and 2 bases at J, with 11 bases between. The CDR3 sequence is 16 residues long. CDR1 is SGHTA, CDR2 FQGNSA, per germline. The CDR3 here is CASSLASGRAYNEQFF. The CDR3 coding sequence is TGTGCCAGCAGCTTAGCGTCCGGCAGGGCCTACAATGAGCAGTTCTTC.

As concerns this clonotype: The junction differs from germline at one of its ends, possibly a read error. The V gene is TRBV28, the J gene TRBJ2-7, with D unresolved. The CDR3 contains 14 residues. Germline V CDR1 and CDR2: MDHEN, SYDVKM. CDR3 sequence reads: CASTSEGYAYEQHF. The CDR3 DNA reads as TGTGCCAGCACCAGCGAAGGCTACGCCTACGAGCAGCACTTC.

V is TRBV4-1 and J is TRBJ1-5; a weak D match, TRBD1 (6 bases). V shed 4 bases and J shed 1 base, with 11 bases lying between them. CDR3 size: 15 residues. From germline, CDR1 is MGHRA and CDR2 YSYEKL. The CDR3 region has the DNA TGCGCCAGCAGCCCCGGACAGATCAGCAATCAGCCCCAGCATTTT. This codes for CASSPGQISNQPQHF.

The CDR3 DNA reads TGTGCCAGCAGGGGGACAGTCTCGCCACCCCTCCACTTT. It translates to CASRGTVSPPLHF. The V and J genes are TRBV2 and TRBJ1-6, with 7 positions matching TRBD1. With 6 bases clipped from V and 11 bases from J, the junction kept 7 bases outside the gene matches. The CDR3 has 13 amino acids. Germline V lookup: CDR1 SNHLY, CDR2 FYNNEI.

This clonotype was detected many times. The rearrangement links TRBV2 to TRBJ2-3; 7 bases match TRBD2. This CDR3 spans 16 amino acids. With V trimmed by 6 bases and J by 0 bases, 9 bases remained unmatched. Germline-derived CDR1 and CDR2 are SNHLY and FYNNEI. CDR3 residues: CASRGKTSVSTDTQYF. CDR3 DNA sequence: TGTGCCAGCAGGGGGAAAACTAGCGTAAGCACAGATACGCAGTATTTT.

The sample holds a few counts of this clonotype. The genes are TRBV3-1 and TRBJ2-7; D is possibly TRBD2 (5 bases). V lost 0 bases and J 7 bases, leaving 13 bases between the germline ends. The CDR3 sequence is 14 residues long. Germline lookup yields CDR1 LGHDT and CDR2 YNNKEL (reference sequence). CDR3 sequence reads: CASSQDTASTEQYF. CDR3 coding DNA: TGTGCCAGCAGCCAAGATACGGCTAGCACTGAGCAGTACTTC.

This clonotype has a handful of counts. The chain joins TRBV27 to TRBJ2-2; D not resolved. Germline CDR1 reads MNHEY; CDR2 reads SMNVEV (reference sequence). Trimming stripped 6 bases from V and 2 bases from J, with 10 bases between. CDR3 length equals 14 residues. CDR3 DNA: TGTGCCAGCAGGGACGACCTAAACACCGGGGAGCTGTTTTTT. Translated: CASRDDLNTGELFF.

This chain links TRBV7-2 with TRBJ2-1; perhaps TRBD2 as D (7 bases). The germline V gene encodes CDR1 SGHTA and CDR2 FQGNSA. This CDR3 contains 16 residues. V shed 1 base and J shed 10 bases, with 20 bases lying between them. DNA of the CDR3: TGTGCCAGCAGCTTAGTTAGGGCGGGGGCGGTCCGCGAGCAGTTCTTC. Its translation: CASSLVRAGAVREQFF. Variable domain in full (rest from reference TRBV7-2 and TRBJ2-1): GAGVSQSPSNKVTEKGKDVELRCDPISGHTALYWYRQSLGQGLEFLIYFQGNSAPDKSGLPSDRFSAERTGGSVSTLTIQRTQQEDSAVYLCASSLVRAGAVREQFFGPGTRLTVL.

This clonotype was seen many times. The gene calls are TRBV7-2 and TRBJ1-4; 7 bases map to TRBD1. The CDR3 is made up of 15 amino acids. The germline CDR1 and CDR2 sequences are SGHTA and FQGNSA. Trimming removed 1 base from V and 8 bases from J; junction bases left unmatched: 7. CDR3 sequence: CASSLETGLGEKLFF. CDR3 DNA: TGTGCCAGCAGCTTAGAGACAGGGCTCGGAGAAAAACTGTTTTTT.

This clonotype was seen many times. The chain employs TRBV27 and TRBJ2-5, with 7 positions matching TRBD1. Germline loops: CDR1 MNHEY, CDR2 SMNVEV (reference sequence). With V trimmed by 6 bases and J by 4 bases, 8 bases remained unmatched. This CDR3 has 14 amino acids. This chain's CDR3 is CASSGQAAGETQYF. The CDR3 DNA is TGTGCCAGCAGCGGACAGGCTGCGGGAGAGACCCAGTACTTC.

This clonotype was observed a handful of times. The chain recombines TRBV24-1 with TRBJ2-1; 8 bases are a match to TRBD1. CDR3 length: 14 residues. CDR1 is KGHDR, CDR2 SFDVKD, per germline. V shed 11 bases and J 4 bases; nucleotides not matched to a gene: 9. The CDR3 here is CARRDRCNYNEQFF. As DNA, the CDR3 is TGTGCCAGGAGGGACAGGTGTAATTACAATGAGCAGTTCTTC.

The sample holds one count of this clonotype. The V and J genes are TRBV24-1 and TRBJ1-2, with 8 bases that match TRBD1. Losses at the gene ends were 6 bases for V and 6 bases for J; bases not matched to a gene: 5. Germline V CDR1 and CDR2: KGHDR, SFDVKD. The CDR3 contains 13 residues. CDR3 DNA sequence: TGTGCCACCAGTAAAAGGACAGGGCATGGCTACACCTTC. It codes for CATSKRTGHGYTF.

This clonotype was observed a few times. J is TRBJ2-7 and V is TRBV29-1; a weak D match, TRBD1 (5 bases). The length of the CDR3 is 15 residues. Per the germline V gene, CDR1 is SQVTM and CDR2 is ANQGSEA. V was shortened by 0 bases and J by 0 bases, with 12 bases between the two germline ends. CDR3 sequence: CSVEDLQGISYEQYF. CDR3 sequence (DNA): TGCAGCGTTGAAGATCTCCAGGGCATCTCCTACGAGCAGTACTTC.

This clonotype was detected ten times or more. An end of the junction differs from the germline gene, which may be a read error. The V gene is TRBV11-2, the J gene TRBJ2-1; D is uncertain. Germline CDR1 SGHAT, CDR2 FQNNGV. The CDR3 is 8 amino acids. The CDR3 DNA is TGCGCCCCCTGTGAGCAGTTCTTC. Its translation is CAPCEQFF.